The 17 T cell receptor beta chains below were found in one sample sequenced in a study of CD8 T cells in ankylosing spondylitis. Their cognate antigens are unknown. From the 5' RACE reads, TCRdb called clonotypes with MiXCR, one entry per CDR3 protein. Among 500,000 to 550,000 distinct CDR3 sequences listed, about 12% were seen once. Study findings and constraints: One TCR beta motif, made up of 7 or 8 highly homologous variants, appeared characteristic of ankylosing spondylitis blood.

Material for sequencing was blood, either unsorted or a sorted T cell fraction (not recorded which). All receptors derive from a male donor with ankylosing spondylitis.

The chain is built from TRBV7-6 and TRBJ2-2; 8 bases match TRBD1. From germline, CDR1 is SGHVS and CDR2 FNYEAQ. The CDR3 totals 15 residues. The ends lost 3 bases at V and 4 bases at J; junction bases unmatched: 4. This CDR3 is CASSLTGVGTGELFF. The CDR3 bases are TGTGCCAGCAGCTTGACAGGGGTGGGCACCGGGGAGCTGTTTTTT.

V usage is TRBV20-1 and J usage is TRBJ2-7, with D maybe TRBD1 (5 bases). The CDR3 runs to 13 residues. Trimming cost V 5 bases and J 2 bases, with 13 bases left between them. CDR1 is DFQATT, CDR2 SNEGSKA, per germline (reference sequence). CDR3 DNA sequence: TGCAGTGCTCTTAGCAGGGTCACCTACGAGCAGTACTTC. Translation gives CSALSRVTYEQYF.

This rearrangement joins TRBV29-1 to TRBJ2-7; possibly TRBD2 for D (6 bases). The germline V gene encodes CDR1 SQVTM and CDR2 ANQGSEA. V gave up 2 bases and J gave up 5 bases, with 7 bases separating them. The CDR3 contains 11 residues. In nucleotides, the CDR3 is TGCAGCGTTGAACGGGGGAACGAGCAGTACTTC. It translates to CSVERGNEQYF.

This clonotype was detected only a few times. The chain recombines TRBV7-2 with TRBJ1-4; unclear D gene. This CDR3 has 12 residues. V shed 5 bases and J shed 5 bases, with 6 bases lying between them. Per the germline V gene, CDR1 is SGHTA and CDR2 is FQGNSA. The CDR3 spells CASSNVNEKLFF. The CDR3 nucleotides are TGTGCCAGCAGCAATGTGAATGAAAAACTGTTTTTT.

This clonotype has a count of ten or more. The chain carries TRBV3-1 and TRBJ2-2, with 11 bases fitting TRBD2. The V gene end was trimmed by 1 base and the J gene end by 6 bases; junction bases not matched to a gene: 1. The length of the CDR3 is 15 residues. Germline V gene sequence: CDR1 LGHDT, CDR2 YNNKEL (reference sequence). This CDR3 is CASSQGLAGSGELFF. For the CDR3, the DNA is TGTGCCAGCAGCCAAGGACTAGCGGGATCCGGGGAGCTGTTTTTT.

The chain couples TRBV7-9 to TRBJ1-4, with D maybe TRBD1 (5 bases). Germline lookup yields CDR1 SEHNR and CDR2 FQNEAQ (reference sequence). The CDR3 has 14 residues. V was clipped by 0 bases and J by 10 bases, with 12 bases between them. CDR3 nucleotides: TGTGCCAGCAGCTTAGCGCTGGGGGGAGGAAAACTGTTTTTT. This translates into CASSLALGGGKLFF.

This clonotype has just a few counts. The rearrangement uses TRBV15 and TRBJ2-4; D may be TRBD2 (6 bases). V lost 2 bases and J 4 bases, leaving 12 bases between the germline ends. This CDR3 has 15 amino acids. Germline V CDR1 and CDR2: LNHNV, YYDKDF (reference sequence). Written as DNA, the CDR3 is TGTGCCACCAGCAGACCCCCCGCGGGAAAAAACATTCAGTACTTC. Protein sequence: CATSRPPAGKNIQYF.

J is TRBJ2-1 and V is TRBV11-3; D call uncertain. The V end lost 0 bases, the J end lost 6 bases, and 9 bases lay between the germline ends. Germline CDR1 SGHNT, CDR2 YENEEA. The CDR3 is made up of 14 amino acids. Here the CDR3 reads CASSLDQYRNEQFF. The CDR3 DNA sequence: TGTGCCAGCAGCTTAGATCAGTATCGCAATGAGCAGTTCTTC.

This clonotype showed up just a few times. The CDR3 here is CASSLVSGRAGTGELFF. The DNA of the CDR3 is TGTGCCAGCAGCTTAGTTTCCGGGAGGGCCGGGACCGGGGAGCTGTTTTTT. The gene calls are TRBV7-8 and TRBJ2-2; 8 nucleotides line up with TRBD2. CDR1 is SGHVS and CDR2 is FQNEAQ in the germline V gene. The CDR3 extends over 17 amino acids. The junction had 9 bases not matched to a gene; V was cut back by 1 base and J by 5 bases. The full variable domain, completed using reference TRBV7-8 and TRBJ2-2, is GAGVSQSPRYKVAKRGQDVALRCDPISGHVSLFWYQQALGQGPEFLTYFQNEAQLDKSGLPSDRFFAERPEGSVSTLKIQRTQQEDSAVYLCASSLVSGRAGTGELFFGEGSRLTVL.

This clonotype was detected many times. The chain couples TRBV20-1 to TRBJ1-4; D uncertain. V shed 3 bases and J shed 14 bases, with 22 bases lying between them. This CDR3 comprises 14 residues. Looked up from germline, CDR1 is DFQATT and CDR2 is SNEGSKA (reference sequence). This CDR3 is CSASTRADSRILFF. CDR3 nucleotide sequence: TGCAGTGCTAGTACCCGGGCGGATTCCAGAATTCTGTTTTTT.

The rearrangement uses TRBV7-6 and TRBJ1-2, with 9 bases identical to TRBD1. This CDR3 spans 14 amino acids. V lost 1 base and J lost 8; bases outside the gene matches: 5. CDR1 and CDR2 from the germline V gene are SGHVS and FNYEAQ. The CDR3 loop reads CASSLGPTGGGYTF. CDR3 coding DNA: TGTGCCAGCAGCTTAGGGCCGACAGGGGGAGGCTACACCTTC. Combining the CDR3 with reference TRBV7-6 and TRBJ1-2 gives the whole variable domain GAGVSQSPRYKVTKRGQDVALRCDPISGHVSLYWYRQALGQGPEFLTYFNYEAQQDKSGLPNDRFSAERPEGSISTLTIQRTEQRDSAMYRCASSLGPTGGGYTFGSGTRLTVV.

This clonotype was seen only a few times. The chain carries TRBV27 and TRBJ2-1, with 8 bases matching TRBD1. Per germline, CDR1 MNHEY and CDR2 SMNVEV (reference sequence). The CDR3 loop spans 14 amino acids. V was clipped by 6 bases and J by 2 bases; unmatched bases: 3. The CDR3 bases are TGTGCCAGCAGAGGACAGGGACCCTACAATGAGCAGTTCTTC. The encoded protein is CASRGQGPYNEQFF.

This clonotype was counted a few times. The chain is built from TRBV5-4 and TRBJ2-2; no firm D call. This CDR3 has 13 residues. Germline V gene data show CDR1 as SGHNT and CDR2 as YYREEE (reference sequence). Trimming took off 5 bases at V and 3 bases at J, with 8 bases between the two ends. CDR3 sequence: CASRKIDTGELFF. CDR3 DNA: TGTGCCAGCAGAAAGATTGACACCGGGGAGCTGTTTTTT.

This clonotype was picked up a small number of times. This chain joins TRBV27 and TRBJ2-5, with D possibly matching TRBD2 (6 bases). Trimming left V 5 bases short and J 5 bases short, with 18 bases between. This CDR3 is built from 15 residues. Germline lookup yields CDR1 MNHEY and CDR2 SMNVEV (reference sequence). For the CDR3, the DNA is TGTGCCAGCAGTACACAGAGGGGTGGGGGGGAGACCCAGTACTTC. It encodes CASSTQRGGGETQYF.

The chain combines TRBV20-1 with TRBJ2-1, with TRBD1 matching 7 bases. Per germline, CDR1 DFQATT and CDR2 SNEGSKA (reference sequence). The CDR3 is 17 residues long. V shed 4 bases and J 3 bases; nucleotides not matched to a gene: 15. The CDR3 nucleotides are TGCAGTGCTAAAGCCGGGATGGCTGGGGACAGCTACAATGAGCAGTTCTTC. Translating gives CSAKAGMAGDSYNEQFF.

V is TRBV5-6 and J is TRBJ1-5; D is unclear. The CDR3 runs 13 residues. In germline, CDR1 is SGHDT, CDR2 YYEEEE. Trimming took 1 base from V and 4 from J, leaving 6 bases between them. CDR3 protein: CASSLCGNQPQHF. The CDR3 region has the DNA TGTGCCAGCAGCTTGTGCGGAAATCAGCCCCAGCATTTT.

J is TRBJ1-2 and V is TRBV15; 11 bases line up with TRBD1. The V gene end was trimmed by 5 bases and the J gene end by 6 bases; junction bases not matched to a gene: 5. Germline V gene data show CDR1 as LNHNV and CDR2 as YYDKDF (reference sequence). The CDR3 consists of 14 residues. CDR3 DNA: TGTGCCACCAGCTTCAGGGACAGGGGGAATGGCTACACCTTC. It translates to CATSFRDRGNGYTF. Supplemented by reference TRBV15 and TRBJ1-2, the full variable domain reads DAMVIQNPRYQVTQFGKPVTLSCSQTLNHNVMYWYQQKSSQAPKLLFHYYDKDFNNEADTPDNFQSRRPNTSFCFLDIRSPGLGDTAMYLCATSFRDRGNGYTFGSGTRLTVV.